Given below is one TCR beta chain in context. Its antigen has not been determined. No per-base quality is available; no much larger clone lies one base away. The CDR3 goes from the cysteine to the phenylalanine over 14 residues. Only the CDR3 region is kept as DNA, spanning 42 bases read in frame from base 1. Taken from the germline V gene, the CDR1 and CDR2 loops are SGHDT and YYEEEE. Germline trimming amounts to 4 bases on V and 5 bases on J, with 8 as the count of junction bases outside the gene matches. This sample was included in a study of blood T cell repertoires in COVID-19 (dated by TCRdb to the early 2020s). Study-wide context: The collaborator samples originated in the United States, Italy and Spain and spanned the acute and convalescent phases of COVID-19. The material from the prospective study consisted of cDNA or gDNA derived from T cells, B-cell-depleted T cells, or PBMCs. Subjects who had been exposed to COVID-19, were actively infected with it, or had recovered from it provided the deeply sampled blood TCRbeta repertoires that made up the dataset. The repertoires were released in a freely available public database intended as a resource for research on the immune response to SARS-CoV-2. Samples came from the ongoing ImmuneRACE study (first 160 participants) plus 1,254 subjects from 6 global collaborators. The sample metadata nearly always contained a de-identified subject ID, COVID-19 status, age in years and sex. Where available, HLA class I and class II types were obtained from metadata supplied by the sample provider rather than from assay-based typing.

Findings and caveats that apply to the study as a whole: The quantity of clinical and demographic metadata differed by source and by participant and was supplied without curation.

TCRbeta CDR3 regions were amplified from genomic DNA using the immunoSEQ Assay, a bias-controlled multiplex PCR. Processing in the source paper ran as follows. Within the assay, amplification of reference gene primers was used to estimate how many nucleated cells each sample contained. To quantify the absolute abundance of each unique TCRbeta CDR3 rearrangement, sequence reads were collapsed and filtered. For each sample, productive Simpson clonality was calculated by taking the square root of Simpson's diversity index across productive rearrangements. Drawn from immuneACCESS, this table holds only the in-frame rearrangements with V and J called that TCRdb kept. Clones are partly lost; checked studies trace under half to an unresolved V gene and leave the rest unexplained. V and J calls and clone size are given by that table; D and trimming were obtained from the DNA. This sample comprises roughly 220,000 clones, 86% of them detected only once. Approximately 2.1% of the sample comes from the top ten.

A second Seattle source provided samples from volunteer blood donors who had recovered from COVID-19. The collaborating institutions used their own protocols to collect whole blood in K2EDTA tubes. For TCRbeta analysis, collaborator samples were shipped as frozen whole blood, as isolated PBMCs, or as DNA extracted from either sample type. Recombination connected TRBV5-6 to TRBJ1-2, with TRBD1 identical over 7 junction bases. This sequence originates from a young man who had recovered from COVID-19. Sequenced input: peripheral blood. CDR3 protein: CASSLRDSIYGYTF. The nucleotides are TGTGCCAGCAGCCTCCGGGACAGTATATATGGCTACACCTTC.